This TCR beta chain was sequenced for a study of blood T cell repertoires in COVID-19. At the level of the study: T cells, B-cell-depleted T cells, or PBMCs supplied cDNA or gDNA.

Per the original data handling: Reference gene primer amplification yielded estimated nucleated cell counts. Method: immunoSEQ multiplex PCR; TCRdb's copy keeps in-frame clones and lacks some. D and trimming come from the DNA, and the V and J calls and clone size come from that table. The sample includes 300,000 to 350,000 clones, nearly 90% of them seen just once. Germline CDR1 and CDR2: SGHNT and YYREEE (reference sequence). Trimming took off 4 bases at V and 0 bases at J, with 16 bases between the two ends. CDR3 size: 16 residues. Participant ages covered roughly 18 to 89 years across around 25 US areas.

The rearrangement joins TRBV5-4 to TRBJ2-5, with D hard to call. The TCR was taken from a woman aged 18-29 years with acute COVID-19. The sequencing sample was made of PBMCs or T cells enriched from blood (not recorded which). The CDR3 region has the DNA TGTGCCAGCAGCCCGCCGATGAGGAACTACCAAGAGACCCAGTACTTC. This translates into CASSPPMRNYQETQYF.